The 22 T cell receptor beta chains in this list originate from one sample, sequenced in a study of T-cell reconstitution after alpha-beta-depleted transplantation in children. Preparation of the TCRbeta library involved a method that used unique molecular identifiers. TCRdb passed the PCR reads through MiXCR, listing each CDR3 protein once. The sample includes 450,000 to 550,000 distinct CDR3 sequences, over 9.5% of them seen just once. Sequencing used PBMCs, mostly from graft donor cells, obtained 180 days after TCRalphabeta/CD19-depleted stem cell transplant. These receptors originate from a female patient younger than 10 who had a stem cell transplant for aplastic anemia, so the T cells may come from the graft donor.

CDR3 amino acids: CASSLTPFEADTQYF. The CDR3 region has the DNA TGTGCCAGCAGTTTAACCCCCTTCGAAGCAGATACGCAGTATTTT. The chain has TRBV12-3 or TRBV12-4 and TRBJ2-3; D call uncertain. With 2 bases removed from V and 4 bases from J, the gap between germline ends came to 13 bases. This CDR3 contains 15 residues.

V is TRBV28 and J is TRBJ1-1; no definite D call. V was trimmed by 5 bases and J by 5 bases, leaving 6 bases between them. The CDR3 extends over 11 amino acids. Germline V gene data show CDR1 as MDHEN and CDR2 as SYDVKM. The CDR3, as DNA: TGTGCCAGCAGTCGGTGGACTGAAGCTTTCTTT. This codes for CASSRWTEAFF.

This clonotype has a single count. The V and J genes are TRBV28 and TRBJ2-7, with 9 bases lining up with TRBD1. The germline CDR1 and CDR2 sequences are MDHEN and SYDVKM. This CDR3 region has 15 residues. Trimming removed 7 bases from V and 3 bases from J; junction bases left unmatched: 10. The DNA for the CDR3 is TGTGCCAGCACCTCCCGGGACAGGGCTCGCTACGAGCAGTACTTC. It specifies CASTSRDRARYEQYF.

This clonotype was observed a few times. The CDR3 coding sequence is TGTGCCAGCAGTCCCTTAACGGGACTGGTTTTGGTTGAGCAGTTCTTC. As protein: CASSPLTGLVLVEQFF. The rearrangement links TRBV3-1 to TRBJ2-1; D is possibly TRBD2 (6 bases). Between the trimmed V and J ends, which lost 6 bases and 9 bases, there was a span of 24 bases. The CDR3 is made up of 16 amino acids. Per germline, CDR1 LGHDT and CDR2 YNNKEL (reference sequence).

This clonotype turned up a few times. This sequence joins TRBV7-2 and TRBJ2-5; 10 bases match TRBD2. This CDR3 contains 16 residues. CDR1 is SGHTA, CDR2 FQGNSA, per germline. J was trimmed by 4 bases and V by 2 bases; bases with no gene match: 7. The CDR3 spells CASSLITSGTGETQYF. The CDR3 region has the DNA TGTGCCAGCAGCTTAATCACTAGCGGGACCGGAGAGACCCAGTACTTC.

This clonotype was found a few times. The chain couples TRBV5-6 to TRBJ1-2; 9 nucleotides match TRBD1. This CDR3 spans 14 amino acids. V was pared by 6 bases and J by 4 bases, with 7 bases of the junction left unmatched. Germline assignment: CDR1 SGHDT and CDR2 YYEEEE. CDR3 DNA sequence: TGTGCCAGCATTACAGGGGGCAGGATCTATGGCTACACCTTC. The encoded protein is CASITGGRIYGYTF. Using reference TRBV5-6 and TRBJ1-2 for the parts outside the CDR3, the full variable domain is DAGVTQSPTHLIKTRGQQVTLRCSPKSGHDTVSWYQQALGQGPQFIFQYYEEEERQRGNFPDRFSGHQFPNYSSELNVNALLLGDSALYLCASITGGRIYGYTFGSGTRLTVV.

The chain joins TRBV20-1 to TRBJ2-1; 10 bases are a match to TRBD1. The CDR3 spans 14 residues. Germline CDR1 is DFQATT and CDR2 is SNEGSKA (reference sequence). The trim removed 5 bases at V and 2 bases at J, leaving 3 bases unmatched. CDR3 coding DNA: TGCAGTGCTCTGACAGGGGGCACCTACAATGAGCAGTTCTTC. Amino acid sequence: CSALTGGTYNEQFF.

The chain combines TRBV28 with TRBJ2-7; D is unresolved. The CDR3 consists of 13 residues. The V and J ends lost 10 bases and 5 bases respectively, with 18 bases between them. Germline-derived CDR1 and CDR2 are MDHEN and SYDVKM. CDR3 residues: CATLLPLANEQYF. CDR3 coding DNA: TGTGCCACTCTTCTTCCCCTCGCAAACGAGCAGTACTTC.

The chain recombines TRBV20-1 with TRBJ1-1, with D maybe TRBD1 (5 bases). Deletions cut 4 bases from V and 4 bases from J, with 10 bases between. The germline CDR1 and CDR2 sequences are DFQATT and SNEGSKA (reference sequence). The CDR3 runs to 12 residues. CDR3 bases: TGCAGTGCTATACAGGCTACCACTGAAGCTTTCTTT. Translated, it gives CSAIQATTEAFF.

In this sample, this clonotype turned up a few times. The chain has TRBV19 and TRBJ2-3; 11 bases are a match to TRBD2. The V segment lost 6 bases and the J segment 4 bases; nucleotides outside the gene matches: 3. CDR1 and CDR2 (germline): LNHDA, SQIVND (reference sequence). The CDR3 consists of 14 residues. DNA of the CDR3: TGTGCCAGTAGACTAGCGGGAGCAGCAGATACGCAGTATTTT. Amino acids: CASRLAGAADTQYF. Supplemented by reference TRBV19 and TRBJ2-3, the full variable domain reads DGGITQSPKYLFRKEGQNVTLSCEQNLNHDAMYWYRQDPGQGLRLIYYSQIVNDFQKGDIAEGYSVSREKKESFPLTVTSAQKNPTAFYLCASRLAGAADTQYFGPGTRLTVL.

The chain links TRBV19 to TRBJ1-5; D is ambiguous. CDR1 LNHDA and CDR2 SQIVND come from the germline V gene (reference sequence). The CDR3 has 14 amino acids. Trimming stripped 5 bases from V and 2 bases from J, with 10 bases between. The CDR3: CASSWAGGNQPQHF. In DNA, the CDR3 is TGTGCCAGTAGTTGGGCAGGCGGCAATCAGCCCCAGCATTTT.

This clonotype has only a few counts. V usage is TRBV20-1 and J usage is TRBJ2-1; perhaps D is TRBD1 or TRBD2 (6 bases each). V shed 6 bases and J shed 2 bases, with 17 bases lying between them. CDR3 size: 15 residues. The germline gives CDR1 DFQATT, CDR2 SNEGSKA (reference sequence). The CDR3 is CSARGPNRTYNEQFF. The CDR3 nucleotides are TGCAGTGCCCGGGGGCCAAACAGGACCTACAATGAGCAGTTCTTC.

V usage is TRBV5-1 and J usage is TRBJ2-1, with a possible D match to TRBD2 (5 bases). The CDR3 contains 14 residues. Trimming cost V 0 bases and J 5 bases, with 9 bases left between them. From germline, CDR1 is SGHRS and CDR2 YFSETQ. For the CDR3, the DNA is TGCGCCAGCAGCTTGGGAGGGCCCCACAATGAGCAGTTCTTC. Residues: CASSLGGPHNEQFF. Drawing the rest from reference TRBV5-1 and TRBJ2-1, the complete variable domain is KAGVTQTPRYLIKTRGQQVTLSCSPISGHRSVSWYQQTPGQGLQFLFEYFSETQRNKGNFPGRFSGRQFSNSRSEMNVSTLELGDSALYLCASSLGGPHNEQFFGPGTRLTVL.

The chain recombines TRBV20-1 with TRBJ1-6; D uncertain. V lost 1 base and J 7 bases, leaving 11 bases between the germline ends. The CDR3 is 14 amino acids. CDR1 is DFQATT, CDR2 SNEGSKA, per germline (reference sequence). The CDR3 sequence: CSARARSRNSPLHF. The CDR3 coding sequence is TGCAGTGCTAGAGCACGGTCGCGGAATTCACCCCTCCACTTT.

Only a few counts were recorded for this clonotype. The genes are TRBV27 and TRBJ1-2, with D hard to call. The CDR3 sequence is 13 residues long. With 6 bases removed from V and 4 bases from J, the gap between germline ends came to 12 bases. Germline CDR1 is MNHEY and CDR2 is SMNVEV (reference sequence). Written as DNA, the CDR3 is TGTGCCAGCAGGGGTCCGTCCAGCTATGGCTACACCTTC. It is translated as CASRGPSSYGYTF.

This clonotype came up many times. The V call is TRBV29-1, the J call TRBJ2-2, with 7 bases aligning to TRBD1. With V trimmed by 6 bases and J by 7 bases, 5 bases remained unmatched. The CDR3 is 12 amino acids. From germline, CDR1 is SQVTM and CDR2 ANQGSEA. The CDR3 DNA follows: TGCAGCGTGGAATCAGGGGGCGGGGAGCTGTTTTTT. It is translated as CSVESGGGELFF.

CDR3 sequence (DNA): TGTGCCAGCAGTTTGCCAGGGCCCCATCAGCCCCAGCATTTT. This codes for CASSLPGPHQPQHF. The rearrangement links TRBV28 to TRBJ1-5, with a tentative D call TRBD1 (5 bases). V lost 3 bases and J lost 5, with 11 bases in between. CDR3 size: 14 residues. Germline CDR1 is MDHEN and CDR2 is SYDVKM.

This clonotype was observed a handful of times. The chain combines TRBV10-3 with TRBJ1-5; D uncertain. From germline, CDR1 is ENHRY and CDR2 SYGVKD. Trimming removed 2 bases at V and 2 bases at J, with 13 bases between. The CDR3 length is 16 residues. CDR3 region: CAISELFPRGNQPQHF. DNA for the CDR3: TGTGCCATCAGTGAGCTTTTCCCTCGAGGCAATCAGCCCCAGCATTTT.

This clonotype turned up a few times. V gene TRBV3-1 combines with J gene TRBJ1-2; 10 bases agree with TRBD1. This CDR3 is 18 amino acids long. Germline CDR1 reads LGHDT; CDR2 reads YNNKEL (reference sequence). With 1 base clipped from V and 2 bases from J, the junction kept 10 bases outside the gene matches. Here the CDR3 reads CASSQAGTGARWNYGYTF. CDR3 coding DNA: TGTGCCAGCAGCCAAGCGGGGACAGGGGCCAGATGGAACTATGGCTACACCTTC.

This clonotype was detected many times. This chain joins TRBV27 and TRBJ2-4; D is undetermined. Germline-derived CDR1 and CDR2 are MNHEY and SMNVEV (reference sequence). The length of the CDR3 is 15 residues. V was clipped by 2 bases and J by 1 base, with 9 bases between them. CDR3 DNA sequence: TGTGCCAGCAGTTTAAGCGTCTGGGCCAAAAACATTCAGTACTTC. Its protein product is CASSLSVWAKNIQYF.

This clonotype was detected only once. A read error may account for a junction end that differs from germline. V gene TRBV2 combines with J gene TRBJ1-3; 7 bases align to TRBD1. Germline V CDR1 and CDR2: SNHLY, FYNNEI. This CDR3 region has 17 residues. The CDR3 reads CASRGGQPGVSGNPIYF. The CDR3 DNA sequence: TGTGCCAGCAGGGGGGGACAGCCTGGCGTCTCTGGAAACCCCATATATTTT.

The gene calls are TRBV19 and TRBJ2-2; 11 bases fit TRBD2. CDR1 and CDR2 (germline): LNHDA, SQIVND (reference sequence). The V gene end was trimmed by 3 bases and the J gene end by 8 bases; junction bases not matched to a gene: 8. This CDR3 has 16 amino acids. The CDR3 here is CASSMGARLAGGELFF. In DNA, the CDR3 is TGTGCCAGTAGTATGGGTGCGAGACTAGCGGGAGGGGAGCTGTTTTTT.